This T cell receptor (beta chain) was captured by sequencing in a study of CD8+ T cells in alopecia areata listed by TCRdb under 2018. For the study in its entirety: Treated patients were enrolled in an open-label pilot trial of oral tofacitinib, 5 to 10 mg twice daily, for moderate-to-severe alopecia areata. In both human patients and the C3H/HeJ mouse model, the study applied high-throughput TCRbeta sequencing to look at T cell clonal expansion in alopecia areata. In humans, TCRbeta sequencing was performed on scalp tissue and on sorted CD4+ and CD8+ peripheral blood T cells from healthy controls and from patients with patchy or totalis/universalis alopecia areata. Biopsies were taken from tofacitinib-treated patients at baseline and at 4 and 24 weeks of treatment, and a later scalp biopsy was taken in several of the tofacitinib-treated patients. Tofacitinib was given for 6 to 18 months, followed by 6 months of follow-up off drug to assess delayed response and recurrence. The RNA source kit depended on sample type: the PAXgene miRNA kit for fixed scalp, the miRNeasy kit for PBMCs, and the RNeasy kit for mouse skin. The SALT score, which quantifies the percentage of affected scalp surface area, was used to measure disease severity in treated patients. Amplification of TCRbeta CDR3 regions was done by immunoSEQ multiplex PCR using 35 Vbeta forward primers and 13 Jbeta reverse primers. Scalp clonality was compared among normal scalp (n=4), patchy alopecia areata scalp (n=8), and alopecia totalis/universalis scalp (n=8). Points the paper makes about the study in general: During tofacitinib treatment, many expanded lesional clones stuck around in both scalp and blood, and this persistence may partly explain why relapse happens after treatment is stopped. Scalp TCR repertoire analysis is complicated because resident alphabeta T cells in normal human skin are also sequenced, whereas mouse skin is dominated by gammadelta T cells. Lesional scalp, especially in alopecia totalis/universalis, showed higher clonality and more expanded CD8+ clones than normal scalp, suggesting antigenic drive. The treated cohort was small, with a single nonresponder, so links between baseline CD8+ expansion and response need larger studies. Scalp clonality and the number of expanded CD8+ clones among the top 100 scalp clones were significantly decreased by tofacitinib. Shared TCR sequences between patients were less evident than in mice, which may be partly attributable to HLA diversity in the patient population.

The sample's treatment or condition label, in plain terms: oral pan-JAK inhibitor, 5-10 mg twice daily. From alopecia areata patients, peripheral blood was collected along with lesional scalp punch biopsies. PBMCs were separated by density centrifugation and stained for CD3, CD4 and CD8, after which CD4+ and CD8+ T cells were sorted on a FACSAria. Preparation of the library involved the immunoSEQ multiplex PCR assay. RNA was extracted from all samples and reverse transcribed into cDNA, which served as template for TCR sequencing. SuperScript III was used for first-strand cDNA synthesis, primed with a 2:1 mix of oligo-dT and random hexamers. A synthetic immune receptor repertoire was used to measure amplification bias, and any remaining bias was corrected computationally. The published analysis was carried out like this. Raw reads were preprocessed to remove errors, and CDR3 was defined according to IMGT conventions as the region from the conserved cysteine to phenylalanine. Clonality was calculated as 1 minus Shannon entropy normalized by log2 of the number of productive unique TCRs. Whether scalp clones were CD4 or CD8 was inferred by matching scalp TCRbeta sequences against CD4 and CD8 repertoires sorted from blood. Imported from immuneACCESS, the table was reduced by TCRdb to in-frame sequences with V and J called. These copies leave out some clones; in studies compared against another copy, an unresolved V gene accounts for under half, and the cause of the remainder is not known. Clone size and V and J calls were adopted from that table, with D and trimming inferred from the DNA. The sample includes approximately 150,000 clones, with about three fifths observed a single time. The ten largest account for about a sixth of the sample.

This clone has only a few counts. What this receptor recognizes is not known. The input lacks base qualities; no much larger clone sits a single base away. This TCR derives from a human donor with alopecia areata. Specimen: CD4+ T cells sorted from blood, collected between weeks 55 and 70, from a patient treated with tofacitinib.

At the DNA level, the sequence is TGTGCCAGCAGTTTTGGGGGCTATGGCTACACCTTC. Its protein reads: CASSFGGYGYTF. Here the chain combines TRBV14 and TRBJ1-2; the D gene is perhaps TRBD1, from 5 matching bases. From the cysteine through the phenylalanine, the CDR3 covers 12 amino acids. The sequence is cut down to CDR3 DNA, 36 bases in frame from base 1. The germline V gene supplies CDR1 SGHDN and CDR2 FVKESK. The V and J ends are trimmed by 6 bases and 4 bases, leaving 9 bases between them.